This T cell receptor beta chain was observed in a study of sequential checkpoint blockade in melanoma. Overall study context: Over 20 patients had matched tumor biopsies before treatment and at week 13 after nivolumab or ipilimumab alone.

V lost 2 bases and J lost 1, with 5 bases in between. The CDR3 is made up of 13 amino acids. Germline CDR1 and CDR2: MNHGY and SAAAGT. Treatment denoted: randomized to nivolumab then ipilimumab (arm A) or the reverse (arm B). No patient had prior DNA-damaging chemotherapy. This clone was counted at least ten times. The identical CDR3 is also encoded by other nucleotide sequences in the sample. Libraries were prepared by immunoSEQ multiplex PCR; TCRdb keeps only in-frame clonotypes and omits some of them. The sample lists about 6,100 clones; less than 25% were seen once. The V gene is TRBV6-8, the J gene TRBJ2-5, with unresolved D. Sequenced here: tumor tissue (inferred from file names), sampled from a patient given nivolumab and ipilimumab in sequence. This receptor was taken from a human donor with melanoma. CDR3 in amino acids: CASSYSFQETQYF. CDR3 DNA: TGTGCCAGCAGTTACAGTTTCCAAGAGACCCAGTACTTC.